This T cell receptor beta chain was profiled in a study of PD-1 blockade in mismatch repair-deficient tumors. Study findings and constraints: Tumor-resident clones, often undetectable pretreatment in blood, expanded then contracted after pembrolizumab.

This clone was picked up a small number of times. Antigen unknown. V lost 8 bases and J 4 bases, leaving 11 bases between the germline ends. CDR3 length equals 12 residues. The germline V gene encodes CDR1 MNHEY and CDR2 SMNVEV (reference sequence). The TCR-sequenced patients were a few responders to pembrolizumab. Clones were sequenced by immunoSEQ multiplex PCR, and TCRdb holds only the in-frame ones, with some missing. The sample lists 100,000 or so clones, 82% occurring once. The source is an adult with mismatch repair-deficient cancer. The sequenced sample was peripheral blood, obtained about eight months after starting pembrolizumab. The chain uses TRBV27 and TRBJ1-1; D gene uncertain. CDR3 protein: CASRDVGTEAFF. DNA of the CDR3: TGTGCCAGCCGTGACGTGGGCACTGAAGCTTTCTTT.